One sample yielded the 8 T cell receptor beta chains listed below, sequenced in a study of CD8 T cells in Susac syndrome. Random-hexamer reverse transcription was applied to roughly 0.5 to 1 ug RNA. TCRdb re-analysed the immunoSEQ multiplex PCR reads in MiXCR, keeping a single row per CDR3 protein. The sample yields some 190,000 distinct CDR3 sequences, nearly 97% seen once. The sequenced sample consisted of CD4+ T cells from PBMCs. The receptors come from a human donor with multiple sclerosis.

This rearrangement joins TRBV6-1 to TRBJ2-1; TRBD1 aligns across 8 bases. CDR1 is MNHNS and CDR2 is SASEGT in the germline V gene. This CDR3 spans 14 amino acids. Trimming took 6 bases from V and 7 from J; bases not matched to a gene: 8. CDR3 sequence: CASSNTGGLNEQFF. In DNA, the CDR3 is TGTGCCAGCAGCAACACAGGGGGTCTTAATGAGCAGTTCTTC.

This chain joins TRBV4-3 and TRBJ1-6, with D tentatively TRBD1 (5 bases). In germline, CDR1 is LGHNA, CDR2 YSLEER. V was cut by 0 bases and J by 10 bases, with 22 bases left in between. The CDR3 has 18 amino acids. CDR3 DNA sequence: TGCGCCAGCAGCCAAGAAGGCGCGGGGGGGGAAGGAGGCTCACCCCTCCACTTT. Translation gives CASSQEGAGGEGGSPLHF.

The chain employs TRBV7-6 and TRBJ2-1; D uncertain. Germline CDR1 and CDR2: SGHVS and FNYEAQ. The V and J ends lost 5 bases and 3 bases respectively, with 2 bases between them. The CDR3 covers 11 residues. The CDR3: CASSNYNEQFF. CDR3 nucleotides: TGTGCCAGCAGCAACTACAATGAGCAGTTCTTC. Combining the CDR3 with reference TRBV7-6 and TRBJ2-1 gives the whole variable domain GAGVSQSPRYKVTKRGQDVALRCDPISGHVSLYWYRQALGQGPEFLTYFNYEAQQDKSGLPNDRFSAERPEGSISTLTIQRTEQRDSAMYRCASSNYNEQFFGPGTRLTVL.

The rearrangement links TRBV7-9 to TRBJ2-1, with 10 bases fitting TRBD1. The V gene's germline CDR1 is SEHNR and CDR2 FQNEAQ (reference sequence). V dropped 5 bases and J dropped 8; count of bases not matched to a gene: 3. This CDR3 is built from 13 residues. The CDR3 DNA reads as TGTGCCAGCAGCCTAGGGACAGGGGATGAGCAGTTCTTC. It specifies CASSLGTGDEQFF.

V usage is TRBV30 and J usage is TRBJ1-5; tentative D call: TRBD1 (6 bases). The CDR3 spans 16 residues. Germline CDR1 and CDR2: GTSNPN and SVGIG (reference sequence). The V gene lost 2 bases and the J gene lost 0 bases, with 14 bases spanning the gap. The CDR3: CAWSTRGGYSNQPQHF. In DNA form, the CDR3 reads TGTGCCTGGAGTACCAGGGGAGGATATAGCAATCAGCCCCAGCATTTT.

V is TRBV7-2 and J is TRBJ2-1, with a possible D match to TRBD1 (5 bases). This CDR3 spans 15 amino acids. CDR1 and CDR2 from the germline V gene are SGHTA and FQGNSA. V was shortened by 5 bases and J by 1 base, with 12 bases between the two germline ends. The CDR3 loop is CASSRRQGSYNEQFF. The CDR3 DNA is TGTGCCAGCAGCCGAAGGCAGGGTTCCTACAATGAGCAGTTCTTC.

This chain uses TRBV5-4 with TRBJ2-3, with 7 bases identical to TRBD2. Germline trimming cut 4 bases from V and 0 bases from J; bases unmatched to any gene: 5. CDR3 length equals 15 residues. Germline values: CDR1 SGHNT, CDR2 YYREEE (reference sequence). CDR3 sequence reads: CASSPLASSTDTQYF. The DNA of the CDR3 is TGTGCCAGCAGCCCACTAGCGTCTAGCACAGATACGCAGTATTTT.

The chain employs TRBV7-9 and TRBJ1-2, with D perhaps TRBD1 (5 bases). Germline V CDR1 and CDR2: SEHNR, FQNEAQ (reference sequence). V was trimmed by 1 base and J by 5 bases, leaving 11 bases between them. This CDR3 contains 14 residues. This CDR3 reads CASSLEGTIYGYTF. The CDR3 region has the DNA TGTGCCAGCAGCTTAGAGGGGACGATTTATGGCTACACCTTC.